This T cell receptor beta chain was profiled in a study of cytomegalovirus exposure and HLA in healthy donors. Per the germline V gene, CDR1 is LNHDA and CDR2 is SQIVND (reference sequence). The CDR3 is 15 amino acids. The PCR had 60 Vbeta and 13 Jbeta primers. The method was immunoSEQ multiplex PCR; TCRdb's version includes in-frame clones alone and lacks a portion of them. The profile covers over 250,000 clones, with 70% to 90% appearing a single time and around 4% taken by the ten largest. Study results and limitations: Despite most TCR sequences being rare, some public TCRs occurred in many donors.

About this clone: What it binds is not known. Relative to the germline gene, one junction end is altered; a read error may explain this. Other DNA sequences in the same sample also yield this CDR3.

This receptor was obtained from a man aged 35 to 55 in good health and CMV-seropositive. Specimen: PBMCs. The chain couples TRBV19 to TRBJ1-2; 12 bases align to TRBD1. The CDR3 reads CASSRGTGGAYGYTF. The CDR3 DNA reads as TGCGCCAGTAGTCGGGGGACAGGGGGCGCCTATGGCTACACCTTC.